The rows below give T cell receptor beta chains drawn from one sample of a study of shared T cell receptors in the human thymus. This table comes from immunoSEQ multiplex PCR, and its TCRdb copy is limited to in-frame clones, with some not included. The table records roughly 710,000 clones, roughly 85% of them present only once. In addition, the sample was reused for a study of human thymus T cells.

The sequenced material came from thymocytes. These receptor sequences come from a girl younger than two with a congenital heart defect. Each CDR3 is given with its conserved first and last residue. Fields, in order: J gene, clone size, D gene, V gene, CDR3 DNA, CDR3 protein. D genes are given only for firm matches. Rows may omit the clone size; those that give it use once, few, many or a size class.

j_gene: TRBJ2-3
abundance: NA
d_gene: NA
v_gene: TRBV28
CDR3nt: TGTGCCAGCAGTTTTAGCGGCGCGGGTTCGGATACGCAGTATTTT
CDR3aa: CASSFSGAGSDTQYF

j_gene: TRBJ1-1
abundance: NA
d_gene: NA
v_gene: TRBV6-4
CDR3nt: TGTGCCAGCAGTGACTCGTATACAGGGTGGACTGAAGCTTTCTTT
CDR3aa: CASSDSYTGWTEAFF

j_gene: TRBJ1-1
abundance: once
d_gene: NA
v_gene: TRBV4-3
CDR3nt: TGCGCCAGCAGCCAAGATACCAGGGTGAACACTGAAGCTTTCTTT
CDR3aa: CASSQDTRVNTEAFF

j_gene: TRBJ1-1
abundance: NA
d_gene: NA
v_gene: TRBV10-3
CDR3nt: TGTGCCATCAGGGCGGGAGGTGAAGCTTTCTTT
CDR3aa: CAIRAGGEAFF

j_gene: TRBJ1-6
abundance: NA
d_gene: TRBD1
v_gene: TRBV27
CDR3nt: TGTGCCAGCAGTGAAAGGGGGGACAGGGAAGATTCACCCCTCCACTTT
CDR3aa: CASSERGDREDSPLHF

j_gene: TRBJ2-3
abundance: NA
d_gene: NA
v_gene: TRBV19
CDR3nt: TGTGCCAGTAGTACCGGGACAGATACGCAGTATTTT
CDR3aa: CASSTGTDTQYF

j_gene: TRBJ1-5
abundance: few
d_gene: NA
v_gene: TRBV7-2
CDR3nt: TGTGCCAGCAGCCAATGGGGAGGGTACGATAGCAATCAGCCCCAGCATTTT
CDR3aa: CASSQWGGYDSNQPQHF

j_gene: TRBJ2-1
abundance: NA
d_gene: TRBD2
v_gene: TRBV7-8
CDR3nt: TGTGCCAGCAGCTTAGAACAAGAGAATAGCGGGGGGGGCAATGAGCAGTTCTTC
CDR3aa: CASSLEQENSGGGNEQFF

j_gene: TRBJ2-2
abundance: NA
d_gene: NA
v_gene: TRBV6-1
CDR3nt: TGTGCCAGCAGCCAAGACAGCACCGGGGAGCTGTTTTTT
CDR3aa: CASSQDSTGELFF

j_gene: TRBJ1-3
abundance: NA
d_gene: NA
v_gene: TRBV28
CDR3nt: TGTGCCAGCAGTTTAGGGCTCGGCATCTTATCCTCTGGAAACACCATATATTTT
CDR3aa: CASSLGLGILSSGNTIYF

j_gene: TRBJ1-6
abundance: NA
d_gene: NA
v_gene: TRBV28
CDR3nt: TGTGCCAGCAGTTTAGCCCCCGGGGAGGGAAGACAATCACCCCTCCACTTT
CDR3aa: CASSLAPGEGRQSPLHF

j_gene: TRBJ2-7
abundance: once
d_gene: NA
v_gene: TRBV20-1
CDR3nt: TGCAGTGCTAGTGCCGACAGGGAGCAGTACTTC
CDR3aa: CSASADREQYF

j_gene: TRBJ1-3
abundance: NA
d_gene: NA
v_gene: TRBV7-9
CDR3nt: TGTGCCAGCAGCTTCTCGCTTCCTAAGGAGGATGGAAACACCATATATTTT
CDR3aa: CASSFSLPKEDGNTIYF

j_gene: TRBJ1-1
abundance: NA
d_gene: NA
v_gene: TRBV10-3
CDR3nt: TGTGCCATCAGTGACTTTAAGGGGCCGCAGTTTGAAGCTTTCTTT
CDR3aa: CAISDFKGPQFEAFF

j_gene: TRBJ1-4
abundance: NA
d_gene: TRBD1
v_gene: TRBV27
CDR3nt: TGTGCCAGCAGTGCAGGGGGCGAAACTAATGAAAAACTGTTTTTT
CDR3aa: CASSAGGETNEKLFF

j_gene: TRBJ2-1
abundance: few
d_gene: NA
v_gene: TRBV4-1
CDR3nt: TGCGCCAGCAGCTGCGGGCACTCCTACAATGAGCAGTTCTTC
CDR3aa: CASSCGHSYNEQFF

j_gene: TRBJ2-3
abundance: NA
d_gene: NA
v_gene: TRBV11-2
CDR3nt: TGTGCCAGCAGCTTAGAAAGGAACTATTCTAGCACAGATACGCAGTATTTT
CDR3aa: CASSLERNYSSTDTQYF

j_gene: TRBJ2-5
abundance: NA
d_gene: TRBD1
v_gene: TRBV7-9
CDR3nt: TGTGCCAGCAGGCCAGACAGGGGGCTCCTAAAAGAGACCCAGTACTTC
CDR3aa: CASRPDRGLLKETQYF

j_gene: TRBJ2-5
abundance: NA
d_gene: TRBD1
v_gene: TRBV11-2
CDR3nt: TGTGCCAGCAGCATGAGGGGGCCCCAAGAGACCCAGTACTTC
CDR3aa: CASSMRGPQETQYF

j_gene: TRBJ1-1
abundance: NA
d_gene: TRBD1
v_gene: TRBV5-1
CDR3nt: TGCGCCAGCAGCGTAGGGGGCACATACACTGAAGCTTTCTTT
CDR3aa: CASSVGGTYTEAFF

j_gene: TRBJ1-1
abundance: NA
d_gene: TRBD1
v_gene: TRBV5-4
CDR3nt: TGTGCCAGCAGCTCAGGACAGGGGACGACTGAAGCTTTCTTT
CDR3aa: CASSSGQGTTEAFF

j_gene: TRBJ1-6
abundance: few
d_gene: NA
v_gene: TRBV13
CDR3nt: TGTGCCAGCACCCCGCGAGGGAGTGGGAATTCACCCCTCCACTTT
CDR3aa: CASTPRGSGNSPLHF

j_gene: TRBJ2-7
abundance: once
d_gene: NA
v_gene: TRBV2
CDR3nt: TGTGCCAGCAGCGGGGGACTGCGTCGCTCCTACGAGCAGTACTTC
CDR3aa: CASSGGLRRSYEQYF

j_gene: TRBJ2-1
abundance: NA
d_gene: NA
v_gene: TRBV7-3
CDR3nt: TGTGCCAGCAGCTTAAACTGCGATCCAATCAATGAGCAGTTCTTC
CDR3aa: CASSLNCDPINEQFF

j_gene: TRBJ2-7
abundance: NA
d_gene: TRBD1
v_gene: TRBV14
CDR3nt: TGTGCCAGCAGCCTATCCCGGGACAGGGGGAACGAGCAGTACTTC
CDR3aa: CASSLSRDRGNEQYF

j_gene: TRBJ2-5
abundance: NA
d_gene: TRBD2
v_gene: TRBV4-1
CDR3nt: TGCGCCAGCAGCCACCCCAGACTAGCGGGGGGGCAAGAGACCCAGTACTTC
CDR3aa: CASSHPRLAGGQETQYF

j_gene: TRBJ2-7
abundance: NA
d_gene: TRBD1
v_gene: TRBV5-1
CDR3nt: TGCGCCAGCAGCTGGGACAGGGACTACGAGCAGTATTTC
CDR3aa: CASSWDRDYEQYF

j_gene: TRBJ2-7
abundance: NA
d_gene: TRBD1
v_gene: TRBV6-5
CDR3nt: TGTGCCAGCAGTCCCCGGACAGGAGCCTACGAGCAGTACTTC
CDR3aa: CASSPRTGAYEQYF

j_gene: TRBJ1-1
abundance: NA
d_gene: NA
v_gene: TRBV2
CDR3nt: TGTGCCAGCAGTGAACTCAGGGCGATGAACACTGAAGCTTTCTTT
CDR3aa: CASSELRAMNTEAFF

j_gene: TRBJ1-1
abundance: NA
d_gene: NA
v_gene: TRBV7-6
CDR3nt: TGTGCCAGCAGCTTAACCGGACAGCTGAACACTGAAGCTTTCTTT
CDR3aa: CASSLTGQLNTEAFF

j_gene: TRBJ1-1
abundance: few
d_gene: NA
v_gene: TRBV4-3
CDR3nt: TGCGCCAGCAGCCAAGAAGGCGGGGCAGGGAACCCTGAAGCTTTCTTT
CDR3aa: CASSQEGGAGNPEAFF

j_gene: TRBJ2-7
abundance: NA
d_gene: TRBD1
v_gene: TRBV11-2
CDR3nt: TGTGCCAGCAGCTTAGAGGGCAGGACAGGGTCCTACGAGCAGTACTTC
CDR3aa: CASSLEGRTGSYEQYF

j_gene: TRBJ1-1
abundance: NA
d_gene: NA
v_gene: TRBV6-1
CDR3nt: TGTGCCAGCAGTGCCGAGATGGACACTGAAGCTTTCTTT
CDR3aa: CASSAEMDTEAFF